This TCR beta chain stems from a study of OX40 agonist ivuxolimab in advanced cancers. Study-wide background: At 0.01 to 10 mg/kg, ivuxolimab was administered intravenously to patients every 2 weeks. Those enrolled were roughly 85% male, with a mean age of about 66 years and ages from about 20 to 90.

Study-level results: Patients with a partial response at 0.1-3.0 mg/kg had among the lowest clonal expansion. Expanded clones were, on average, more numerous among CD8+ T cells than CD4+.

Notes on this clone: Its matching antigen is unknown.

TCRdb's table, derived via immunoSEQ multiplex PCR, lists solely in-frame clones and lacks some. The sample includes 63,000 or so clones, 80% to 90% of them seen just once. Material: CD4+ or CD8+ T cells sorted from blood, obtained in a trial of the OX40 agonist ivuxolimab. The sequence was obtained from an adult with an advanced solid tumor such as melanoma, head and neck, liver or kidney cancer.

The CDR3 reads CASSVGTSGGYEQYF. For the CDR3, the DNA is TGTGCCAGCAGCGTTGGTACTAGCGGGGGCTACGAGCAGTACTTC. The V and J genes are TRBV9 and TRBJ2-7, with 11 bases lining up with TRBD2. This CDR3 contains 15 residues. Looked up from germline, CDR1 is SGDLS and CDR2 is YYNGEE. Germline trimming cut 2 bases from V and 3 bases from J; bases unmatched to any gene: 4.